This T cell receptor (beta chain) stems from a study of T cell responses to AZD1222 COVID-19 vaccine. Whole-study results and caveats: Just six AZD1222 recipients were seropositive at baseline. Repertoire samples came only from after the peak T cell response. As reported, nearly half of all spike-specific TCRs target variant regions that are unmutated.

For this clone: Antigen: not known.

Sequencing was performed with immunoSEQ multiplex PCR; in TCRdb, only in-frame clones are kept and a portion is missing. The sample consists of more than 150,000 clones, approximately 90% of them appearing once. Germline CDR1 SGHTA, CDR2 FQGNSA. This CDR3 is 16 amino acids long. Trimming removed 1 base from V and 2 bases from J; junction bases left unmatched: 5. The sequences come from peripheral blood, collected on day 0 of AZD1222 vaccination. The receptor was derived from an adult in good health. The J gene is TRBJ1-2, the V gene TRBV7-2, with 9 bases lining up with TRBD1. The CDR3 DNA follows: TGTGCCAGCAGCTTAGATTACAGGGGGCTGAACTATGGCTACACCTTC. Its protein product is CASSLDYRGLNYGYTF.